This TCR beta chain was recorded in a study of blood T cells in healthy people across ages. Alongside a J-beta primer mix, a sample-barcoded 5' primer served in a second PCR lasting 7 to 11 cycles. A tag from a template-switch adaptor with 12 random nucleotides marked each cDNA molecule. Each sample yielded at least 2.5 million CDR3-containing paired-end reads. TCRdb reprocessed the 5' RACE reads via MiXCR and lists one record per CDR3 protein. The sample contains hundreds of thousands of distinct CDR3 sequences, 40% to 50% of which appear only once. The V gene's germline CDR1 is SGHAT and CDR2 FQNNGV. The V end was cut by 5 bases, the J end by 8 bases, with 21 bases between. The CDR3 is 15 residues long. This clonotype has just a few counts.

V gene TRBV11-2 combines with J gene TRBJ1-2; D is unresolved. The clonotype comes from a man in his sixties in good health. What was sequenced was blood. The CDR3 sequence: CASSPSRGSGRGYTF. The CDR3 region has the DNA TGTGCCAGCAGCCCCTCTCGCGGCTCCGGGCGCGGCTACACCTTC.